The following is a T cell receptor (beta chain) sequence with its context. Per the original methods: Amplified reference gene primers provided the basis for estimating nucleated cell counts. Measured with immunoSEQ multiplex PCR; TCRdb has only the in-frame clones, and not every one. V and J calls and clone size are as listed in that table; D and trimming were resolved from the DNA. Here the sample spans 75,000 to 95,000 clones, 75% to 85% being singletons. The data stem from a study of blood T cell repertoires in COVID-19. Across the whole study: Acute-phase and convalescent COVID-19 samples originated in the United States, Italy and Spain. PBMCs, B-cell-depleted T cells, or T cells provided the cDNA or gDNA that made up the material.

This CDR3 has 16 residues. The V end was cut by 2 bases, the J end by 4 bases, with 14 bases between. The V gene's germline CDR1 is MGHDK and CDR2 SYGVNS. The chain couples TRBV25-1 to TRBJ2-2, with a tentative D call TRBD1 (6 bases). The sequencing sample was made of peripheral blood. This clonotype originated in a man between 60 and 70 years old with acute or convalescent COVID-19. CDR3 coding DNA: TGTGCCAGCAGTGAAAATCGCAGGGGTTCCACCGGGGAGCTGTTTTTT. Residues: CASSENRRGSTGELFF.